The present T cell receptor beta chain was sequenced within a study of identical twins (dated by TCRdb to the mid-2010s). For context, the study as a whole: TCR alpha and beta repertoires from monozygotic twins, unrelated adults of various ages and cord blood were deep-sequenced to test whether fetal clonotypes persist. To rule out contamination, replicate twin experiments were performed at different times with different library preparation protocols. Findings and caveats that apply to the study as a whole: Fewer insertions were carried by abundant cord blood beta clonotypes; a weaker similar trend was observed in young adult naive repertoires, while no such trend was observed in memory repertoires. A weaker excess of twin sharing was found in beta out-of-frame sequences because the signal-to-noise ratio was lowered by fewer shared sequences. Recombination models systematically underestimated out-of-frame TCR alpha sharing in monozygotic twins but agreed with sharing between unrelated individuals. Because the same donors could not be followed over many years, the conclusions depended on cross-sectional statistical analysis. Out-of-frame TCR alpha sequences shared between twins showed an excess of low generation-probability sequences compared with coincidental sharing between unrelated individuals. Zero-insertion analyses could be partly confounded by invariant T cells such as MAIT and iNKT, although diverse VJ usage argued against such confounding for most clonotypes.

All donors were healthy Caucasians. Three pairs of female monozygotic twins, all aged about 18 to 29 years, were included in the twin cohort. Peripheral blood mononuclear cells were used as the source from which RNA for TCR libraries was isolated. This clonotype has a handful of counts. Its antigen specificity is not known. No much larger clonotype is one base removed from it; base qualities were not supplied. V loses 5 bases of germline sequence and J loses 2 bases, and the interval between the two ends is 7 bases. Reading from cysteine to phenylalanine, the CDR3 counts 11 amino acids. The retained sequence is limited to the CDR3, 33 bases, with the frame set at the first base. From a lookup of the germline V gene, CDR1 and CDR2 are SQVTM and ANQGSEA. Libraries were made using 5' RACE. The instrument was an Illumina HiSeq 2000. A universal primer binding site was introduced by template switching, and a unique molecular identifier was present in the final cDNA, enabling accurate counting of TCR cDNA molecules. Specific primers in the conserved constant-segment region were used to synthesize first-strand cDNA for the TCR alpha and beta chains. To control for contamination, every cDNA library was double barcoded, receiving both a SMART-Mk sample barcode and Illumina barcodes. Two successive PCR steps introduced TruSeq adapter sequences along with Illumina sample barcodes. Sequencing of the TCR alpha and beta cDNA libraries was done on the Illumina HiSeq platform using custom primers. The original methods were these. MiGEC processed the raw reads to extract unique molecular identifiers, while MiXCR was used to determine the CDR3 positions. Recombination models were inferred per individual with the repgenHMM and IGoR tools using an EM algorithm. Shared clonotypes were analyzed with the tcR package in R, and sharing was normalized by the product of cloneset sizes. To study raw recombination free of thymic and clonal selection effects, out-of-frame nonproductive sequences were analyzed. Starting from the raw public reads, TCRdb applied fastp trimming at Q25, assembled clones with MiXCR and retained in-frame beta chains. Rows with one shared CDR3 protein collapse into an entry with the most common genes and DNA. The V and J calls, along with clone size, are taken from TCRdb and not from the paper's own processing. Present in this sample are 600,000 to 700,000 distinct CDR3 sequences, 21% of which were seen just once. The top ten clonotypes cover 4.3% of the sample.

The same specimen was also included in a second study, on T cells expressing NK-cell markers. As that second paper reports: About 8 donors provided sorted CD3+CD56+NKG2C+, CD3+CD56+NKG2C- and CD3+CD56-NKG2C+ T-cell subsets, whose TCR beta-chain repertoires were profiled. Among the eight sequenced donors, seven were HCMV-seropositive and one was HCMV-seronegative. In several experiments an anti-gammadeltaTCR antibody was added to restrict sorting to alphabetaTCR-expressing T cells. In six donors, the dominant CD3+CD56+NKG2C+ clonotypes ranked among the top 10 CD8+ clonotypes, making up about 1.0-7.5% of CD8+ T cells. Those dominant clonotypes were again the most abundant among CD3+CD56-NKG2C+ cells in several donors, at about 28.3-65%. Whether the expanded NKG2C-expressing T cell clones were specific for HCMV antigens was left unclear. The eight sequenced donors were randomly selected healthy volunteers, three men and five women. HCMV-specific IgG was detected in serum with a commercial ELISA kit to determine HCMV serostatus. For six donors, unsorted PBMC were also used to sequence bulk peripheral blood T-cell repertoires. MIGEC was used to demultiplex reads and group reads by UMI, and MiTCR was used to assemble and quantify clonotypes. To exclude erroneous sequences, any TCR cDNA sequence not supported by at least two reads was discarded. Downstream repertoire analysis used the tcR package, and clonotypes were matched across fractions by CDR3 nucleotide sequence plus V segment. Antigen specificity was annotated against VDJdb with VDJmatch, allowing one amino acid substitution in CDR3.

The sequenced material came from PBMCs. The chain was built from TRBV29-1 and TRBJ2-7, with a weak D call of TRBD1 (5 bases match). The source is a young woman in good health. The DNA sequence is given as TGCAGCGTTCTGACAGCCTACGAGCAGTACTTC. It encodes CSVLTAYEQYF.